The T cell receptor (beta chain) described here comes from a study of T cell repertoires in cytomegalovirus infection. Study-wide background: As its CMV epitopes, the study selected recently identified HLA-C-restricted and well-studied HLA-B-restricted targets. CMV infection and matching HLA type were both indicated by public TCR beta signatures.

On this clonotype itself: The antigen is unknown.

TCRdb called the reads again in MiXCR, with one record for every CDR3 protein. Of roughly 920,000 distinct CDR3 sequences in the sample, 31% were seen once. The CDR3 has 15 amino acids. Per the germline V gene, CDR1 is ENHRY and CDR2 is SYGVKD. The ends lost 4 bases at V and 1 base at J; junction bases unmatched: 1. The sample in question was cultured CD8+ T cells from PBMCs, obtained from culture after CMV antigen stimulation. The rearrangement joins TRBV10-3 to TRBJ2-1; 10 bases are shared with TRBD2. The TCR was taken from a human donor in good health (CMV status not recorded). Some clones in this sample may be carry-over from other donors' samples. CDR3 coding DNA: TGTGCCATCAGTGGTAGCGGGGGGTCCTACAATGAGCAGTTCTTC. Protein sequence: CAISGSGGSYNEQFF.